This T cell receptor (beta chain) was retrieved from a study of blood T cell repertoires in COVID-19. Study at large: COVID-19 samples, acute and convalescent, were from the United States, Italy and Spain.

Libraries were prepared by immunoSEQ multiplex PCR; TCRdb keeps only in-frame clonotypes and omits some of them. This table has 150,000 to 200,000 clones, roughly 86% appearing once. V was pared by 4 bases and J by 7 bases, with 14 bases between. The CDR3 spans 13 residues. From germline, CDR1 is LGHNA and CDR2 YSLEER. The clonotype originates from a man aged 65 to 79 with acute or convalescent COVID-19. Material: peripheral blood. The chain joins TRBV4-3 to TRBJ2-7, with D perhaps TRBD2 (6 bases). The CDR3 region is CASSRRESREQYF. The CDR3 nucleotides read TGCGCCAGCAGCCGGCGGGAAAGCAGGGAGCAGTACTTC.